The clone carrying this TCR beta chain turned up a few times. Its specificity is not known. For the second PCR, which ran for roughly 6 to 11 cycles, a sample-barcoded 5' primer and a J-beta primer mix were used. TCRdb processed the 5' RACE reads anew with MiXCR; each CDR3 protein has one entry. The sample yields approximately 1.5 million distinct CDR3 sequences, roughly two fifths seen once. The source of the sample is a study of blood T cells in healthy people across ages. Study summary: Template switching retrieved approximately one barcoded beta molecule for each two T cells. Study-level results: Both higher diversity and more naive CD4+ cells marked long-lived donors when set against aged donors. For the donors, CMV status was unknown and possibly confounded expanded clonotype changes.

Looked up from germline, CDR1 is SGHTA and CDR2 is FQGTGA. The CDR3 consists of 14 residues. The trim removed 5 bases at V and 4 bases at J, leaving 3 bases unmatched. The chain joins TRBV7-3 to TRBJ2-1, with 9 bases that match TRBD2. The sequence was collected from a woman aged 18-30 years in good health. Sequencing input: blood. CDR3 sequence reads: CASSVGLAYNEQFF. The DNA for the CDR3 is TGTGCCAGCAGCGTGGGACTAGCTTACAATGAGCAGTTCTTC.